Listed here are 25 T cell receptor beta chains from one sample, sequenced in a study of blood T cell repertoires in COVID-19. The method was immunoSEQ multiplex PCR; TCRdb's version includes in-frame clones alone and lacks a portion of them. Of about 200,000 clones in the sample, just under 85% were seen once. The sample was PBMCs or T cells enriched from blood (not recorded which). Receptors were obtained from a man aged 40-50 years who had recovered from COVID-19.

V and J are TRBV15 and TRBJ1-6; possibly TRBD1 for D (6 bases). V was cut by 0 bases and J by 9 bases, with 9 bases left in between. There are 14 residues in the CDR3. CDR1 is LNHNV and CDR2 is YYDKDF in the germline V gene (reference sequence). The CDR3 sequence is CATSRDRGGSPLHF. The DNA of the CDR3 is TGTGCCACCAGCAGAGACAGGGGTGGTTCACCCCTCCACTTT.

This clone was seen ten or more times. The chain employs TRBV5-8 and TRBJ2-3, with 7 bases aligning to TRBD2. With V trimmed by 4 bases and J by 3 bases, 8 bases remained unmatched. This CDR3 has 15 residues. Germline lookup yields CDR1 SGHTS and CDR2 YDEGEE. CDR3 DNA: TGTGCCAGCAGCACGCCGTGGGGGGGAACAGATACGCAGTATTTT. It is translated as CASSTPWGGTDTQYF.

The gene calls are TRBV4-2 and TRBJ2-1; 7 bases map to TRBD1. The germline CDR1 and CDR2 sequences are LGHNA and YNFKEQ. The trim removed 0 bases at V and 7 bases at J, leaving 9 bases unmatched. This CDR3 contains 16 residues. The CDR3 region is CASSQDEARGTNEQFF. CDR3 DNA sequence: TGTGCCAGCAGCCAAGATGAGGCCAGGGGGACGAATGAGCAGTTCTTC.

Ten or more counts support this clone. This chain joins TRBV2 and TRBJ1-5, with D perhaps TRBD1 (6 bases). Trimming took off 6 bases at V and 5 bases at J, with 14 bases between the two ends. This CDR3 is built from 14 residues. Per germline, CDR1 SNHLY and CDR2 FYNNEI. The CDR3 DNA follows: TGTGCCAGCAGGGCTAACAGGGACGATCAGCCCCAGCATTTT. Translated, it gives CASRANRDDQPQHF.

The rearrangement links TRBV5-4 to TRBJ2-1, with D perhaps TRBD2 (5 bases). CDR1 and CDR2 (germline): SGHNT, YYREEE (reference sequence). This CDR3 has 13 residues. The V end lost 3 bases, the J end lost 8 bases, and 12 bases lay between the germline ends. DNA of the CDR3: TGTGCCAGCAGCTCGGACGCGGGTCATGAGCAGTTCTTC. This sequence encodes CASSSDAGHEQFF.

The V call is TRBV7-8, the J call TRBJ2-1; 9 bases are a match to TRBD1. J lost 6 bases, V lost 5 bases, and 11 bases had no gene match. The CDR3 contains 16 residues. Germline-derived CDR1 and CDR2 are SGHVS and FQNEAQ. The CDR3 loop reads CASSGRTGARGNEQFF. The CDR3 nucleotides are TGTGCCAGCAGCGGGAGGACAGGGGCGCGGGGCAATGAGCAGTTCTTC.

The chain recombines TRBV6-1 with TRBJ1-1; weak D call: TRBD1 (6 bases). The V end lost 3 bases, the J end lost 5 bases, and 13 bases lay between the germline ends. CDR1 is MNHNS, CDR2 SASEGT, per germline. The CDR3 contains 14 residues. The CDR3 protein is CASSDLWGRTEAFF. The DNA for the CDR3 is TGTGCCAGCAGTGACCTCTGGGGGCGGACTGAAGCTTTCTTT.

This clone was counted a few times. This chain connects TRBV29-1 to TRBJ1-2; D remains ambiguous. CDR3 length: 11 residues. CDR1 and CDR2 from the germline V gene are SQVTM and ANQGSEA. V lost 5 bases, J lost 8 bases, and 12 bases lay in between. The CDR3 bases are TGCAGCGTTTTTGAGGTCCGGGGCTACACCTTC. Its protein product is CSVFEVRGYTF.

V and J are TRBV9 and TRBJ1-3; D is possibly TRBD1 (5 bases). In germline, CDR1 is SGDLS, CDR2 YYNGEE. The CDR3 spans 15 residues. Trimming pared 4 bases from V and 5 bases from J, leaving 16 bases between. Here the CDR3 DNA reads TGTGCCAGCAGCCCCCCAGGGCTATTCAGAAACACCATATATTTT. As protein: CASSPPGLFRNTIYF.

The rearrangement uses TRBV7-2 and TRBJ2-2; no clear D gene. V was pared by 6 bases and J by 5 bases, with 10 bases between. This CDR3 has 13 residues. The germline V gene encodes CDR1 SGHTA and CDR2 FQGNSA. CDR3 amino acids: CASSSARTGELFF. In DNA, the CDR3 is TGTGCCAGCAGTTCCGCGCGTACCGGGGAGCTGTTTTTT.

V and J are TRBV18 and TRBJ2-3, with 10 bases aligning to TRBD2. The V gene's germline CDR1 is KGHSH and CDR2 LQKENI. J was trimmed by 8 bases and V by 3 bases; bases with no gene match: 11. The CDR3 has 16 residues. The CDR3: CASSPALAGVVATQYF. Written as DNA, the CDR3 is TGTGCCAGCTCACCGGCCCTAGCGGGAGTGGTGGCTACGCAGTATTTT.

The rearrangement links TRBV5-1 to TRBJ2-3; 8 nucleotides agree with TRBD2. The V gene end was trimmed by 6 bases and the J gene end by 3 bases; junction bases not matched to a gene: 9. The CDR3 has 15 residues. Germline V gene lookup returns CDR1 SGHRS and CDR2 YFSETQ. CDR3 in DNA: TGCGCCAGCACACAATACGGGAGGGCGACAGATACGCAGTATTTT. This translates into CASTQYGRATDTQYF. The full variable domain, completed using reference TRBV5-1 and TRBJ2-3, is KAGVTQTPRYLIKTRGQQVTLSCSPISGHRSVSWYQQTPGQGLQFLFEYFSETQRNKGNFPGRFSGRQFSNSRSEMNVSTLELGDSALYLCASTQYGRATDTQYFGPGTRLTVL.

The gene calls are TRBV5-4 and TRBJ1-2; 7 bases match TRBD1. Germline CDR1 reads SGHNT; CDR2 reads YYREEE (reference sequence). V shed 4 bases and J 4 bases; nucleotides not matched to a gene: 7. The CDR3 runs 14 residues. The DNA for the CDR3 is TGTGCCAGCAGCCCTAGGGACAGAGCCTATGGCTACACCTTC. It specifies CASSPRDRAYGYTF. Supplemented by reference TRBV5-4 and TRBJ1-2, the full variable domain reads ETGVTQSPTHLIKTRGQQVTLRCSSQSGHNTVSWYQQALGQGPQFIFQYYREEENGRGNFPPRFSGLQFPNYSSELNVNALELDDSALYLCASSPRDRAYGYTFGSGTRLTVV.

V usage is TRBV28 and J usage is TRBJ2-5; 13 positions match TRBD2. Germline assignment: CDR1 MDHEN and CDR2 SYDVKM. The CDR3 is 18 residues long. The V and J ends lost 6 bases and 1 base, in that order; junction bases with no gene match: 11. The CDR3 DNA reads TGTGCCAGCAGCATCGGGACTAGCGGGATGGGGTTCCAAGAGACCCAGTACTTC. Translation: CASSIGTSGMGFQETQYF.

The chain couples TRBV30 to TRBJ2-1, with D hard to call. The CDR3 runs 12 residues. CDR1 and CDR2 (germline): GTSNPN, SVGIG (reference sequence). Trimming cost V 3 bases and J 12 bases, with 15 bases left between them. CDR3 DNA: TGTGCCTGGAGGTTGTCGGAGCTCGCGCAGTTCTTC. It is translated as CAWRLSELAQFF. The full variable domain, its missing parts supplied by reference TRBV30 and TRBJ2-1, is SQTIHQWPATLVQPVGSPLSLECTVEGTSNPNLYWYRQAAGRGLQLLFYSVGIGQISSEVPQNLSASRPQDRQFILSSKKLLLSDSGFYLCAWRLSELAQFFGPGTRLTVL.

This clone was counted once. This sequence joins TRBV9 and TRBJ1-2; the match to TRBD1 covers 11 bases. The CDR3 has 14 amino acids. In germline, CDR1 is SGDLS, CDR2 YYNGEE. V lost 4 bases and J lost 7; bases outside the gene matches: 6. The CDR3 reads CASSPWTGGSGYTF. Written as DNA, the CDR3 is TGTGCCAGCAGCCCCTGGACAGGGGGCAGTGGCTACACCTTC.

This clone has more than one count but fewer than ten. The chain recombines TRBV7-3 with TRBJ1-1, with D unclear. CDR1 and CDR2 from the germline V gene are SGHTA and FQGTGA. CDR3 length: 12 residues. Trimming removed 1 base at V and 7 bases at J, with 7 bases between. As DNA, the CDR3 is TGTGCCAGCAGCTTAAATGGCGGTGAAGCTTTCTTT. It codes for CASSLNGGEAFF.

The chain uses TRBV27 and TRBJ1-5, with D unclear. V was pared by 3 bases and J by 0 bases, with 6 bases between. Per the germline V gene, CDR1 is MNHEY and CDR2 is SMNVEV (reference sequence). The CDR3 totals 14 residues. The CDR3 region has the DNA TGTGCCAGCAGTTTTCAGTATAGCAATCAGCCCCAGCATTTT. This translates into CASSFQYSNQPQHF.

This chain joins TRBV9 and TRBJ1-4; D call uncertain. The germline CDR1 and CDR2 sequences are SGDLS and YYNGEE. V was trimmed by 3 bases and J by 4 bases, leaving 13 bases between them. The CDR3 contains 15 residues. The CDR3 loop reads CASSASHQFNEKLFF. The CDR3 DNA sequence: TGTGCCAGCAGCGCTTCCCACCAGTTTAATGAAAAACTGTTTTTT. The variable domain in full, with the rest retrieved from reference TRBV9 and TRBJ1-4, is DSGVTQTPKHLITATGQRVTLRCSPRSGDLSVYWYQQSLDQGLQFLIQYYNGEERAKGNILERFSAQQFPDLHSELNLSSLELGDSALYFCASSASHQFNEKLFFGSGTQLSVL.

V is TRBV28 and J is TRBJ2-2; 9 bases agree with TRBD2. The CDR3 covers 17 residues. The J segment lost 4 bases and the V segment lost 5 bases, leaving 11 bases of the junction unmatched. CDR1 is MDHEN, CDR2 SYDVKM, per germline. The CDR3: CASSPLAGDQVTGELFF. DNA for the CDR3: TGTGCCAGCAGTCCATTAGCGGGAGACCAGGTCACCGGGGAGCTGTTTTTT.

The V call is TRBV11-1, the J call TRBJ2-7; 7 bases are shared with TRBD1. Germline V gene data show CDR1 as SGHAT and CDR2 as FQDESV (reference sequence). The CDR3 totals 12 residues. With 5 bases clipped from V and 4 bases from J, the junction kept 2 bases outside the gene matches. CDR3 in DNA: TGTGCCAGCAGCATACAGGGGTACGAGCAGTACTTC. Amino acids: CASSIQGYEQYF.

In nucleotides, the CDR3 is TGCGCCAGCAGCCCCGACAGAGGCGACACGGATGAGCAGTTCTTC. It is translated as CASSPDRGDTDEQFF. J is TRBJ2-1 and V is TRBV5-1; the D gene is possibly TRBD1 (5 bases). The germline CDR1 and CDR2 sequences are SGHRS and YFSETQ. This CDR3 region has 15 residues. The V and J ends lost 4 bases and 8 bases respectively, with 19 bases between them.

The chain's CDR3 is CAISEFEGRDEQFF. The DNA of the CDR3 is TGTGCCATCAGTGAGTTCGAAGGGAGGGATGAGCAGTTCTTC. This chain links TRBV10-3 with TRBJ2-1, with 7 bases identical to TRBD2. The ends lost 1 base at V and 8 bases at J; junction bases unmatched: 5. Germline loops: CDR1 ENHRY, CDR2 SYGVKD. The CDR3 loop spans 14 amino acids.

The chain uses TRBV5-6 and TRBJ1-1; 7 bases line up with TRBD1. CDR1 and CDR2 from the germline V gene are SGHDT and YYEEEE. V lost 4 bases and J lost 1; bases outside the gene matches: 4. This CDR3 comprises 14 residues. The CDR3 DNA is TGTGCCAGCAGCACTTGGACAGGGAACACTGAAGCTTTCTTT. Amino acids: CASSTWTGNTEAFF.

The CDR3 spells CASSWDGGRMNTEAFF. The CDR3 DNA is TGTGCCAGCAGCTGGGACGGGGGGCGGATGAACACTGAAGCTTTCTTT. The chain employs TRBV5-6 and TRBJ1-1, with D maybe TRBD1 (6 bases). Trimming took off 3 bases at V and 0 bases at J, with 15 bases between the two ends. Germline CDR1 and CDR2: SGHDT and YYEEEE. This CDR3 is built from 16 residues.